Listed below are T cell receptor beta chains from one sample, sequenced in a study of shared clonotypes between healthy human individuals. Clones were read by immunoSEQ multiplex PCR, and TCRdb kept only the in-frame ones, dropping some. This sample yields some 2,500,000 clones, of which around 92% are seen a single time; more than 0.35% belongs to the top ten. Input material: naive CD4+ T cells from PBMCs. The receptor set was obtained from a man in his late teens or twenties in good health. Some clones in this sample may be carry-over from other donors' samples. Both conserved end residues are trimmed from each CDR3. Each record gives: J gene, V gene, CDR3 protein.

J: TRBJ2-3; V: TRBV2; CDR3: ASSERAASTDTQY
J: TRBJ1-1; V: TRBV18; CDR3: ASRPDRNTEAF
J: TRBJ2-5; V: TRBV28; CDR3: ASSLRGETQY
J: TRBJ2-7; V: TRBV18; CDR3: ASAGFDEQY
J: TRBJ1-5; V: TRBV7-8; CDR3: ASSLEALSRSFSNQPQH
J: TRBJ1-2; V: TRBV6-1; CDR3: ASSPSGTRYGYT
J: TRBJ1-3; V: TRBV5-3; CDR3: ARSAGGSGNTIY
J: TRBJ2-7; V: TRBV7-9; CDR3: ASSLEGEGREQY
J: TRBJ2-1; V: TRBV6-5; CDR3: ASSYSGEQF
J: TRBJ1-4; V: TRBV18; CDR3: ASSSGSGTEKLF
J: TRBJ2-5; V: TRBV5-1; CDR3: ASSLLSSGRNNQETQY
J: TRBJ1-5; V: TRBV6-5; CDR3: ASGFSLNQPQH
J: TRBJ2-1; V: TRBV20-1; CDR3: SPPGARF
J: TRBJ2-1; V: TRBV10-3; CDR3: AIGGTSSEQF
J: TRBJ2-3; V: TRBV7-2; CDR3: ASSLGGSGSLTDTQY
J: TRBJ2-7; V: TRBV27; CDR3: ASSLVGTYEQY
J: TRBJ2-2; V: TRBV28; CDR3: ASSLPRAGELF
J: TRBJ1-1; V: TRBV5-1; CDR3: ASSLTGPMNTEAF
J: TRBJ1-2; V: TRBV4-2; CDR3: ASSQVNGYT
J: TRBJ1-1; V: TRBV5-1; CDR3: ASSLGATNMNTEAF
J: TRBJ2-3; V: TRBV4-3; CDR3: ASSQDPGTESTDTQY
J: TRBJ2-7; V: TRBV7-2; CDR3: ASSLAGSGNEQY
J: TRBJ2-1; V: TRBV10-3; CDR3: AISEGGRGPNEQF
J: TRBJ1-5; V: TRBV19; CDR3: ASSPRTGGGQPQH
J: TRBJ1-2; V: TRBV5-1; CDR3: ASSLGGIHYGYT